This TCR beta chain appears in the sequencing data of a study of identical twins. Study observations and caveats: A lower insertion count was a feature of abundant cord blood beta clonotypes, with no such feature in memory repertoires.

MiXCR was run by TCRdb on the 5' RACE reads, yielding one entry per CDR3 protein. The sample contains about 790,000 distinct CDR3 sequences, roughly 20% of which appear only once. Note on this clonotype: Its antigen is unknown.

There are 14 residues in the CDR3. CDR1 and CDR2 (germline): ENHRY, SYGVKD. V lost 7 bases and J lost 4, with 15 bases in between. These data also featured in a second study, about T cells expressing NK-cell markers. From that report: NKG2C+ dominant clonotypes from more than 5 donors made up about 1.0-7.0% of CD8+ T cells.

This TCR derives from a woman between 18 and 30 years old in good health. V gene TRBV10-3 combines with J gene TRBJ2-3; D is perhaps TRBD1 (6 bases). Input material: PBMCs. CDR3 region: CAITPGTTADTQYF. CDR3 bases: TGTGCCATCACCCCCGGGACAACGGCAGATACGCAGTATTTT.